This is a list of T cell receptor beta chains from one sample in a study of shared clonotypes between healthy human individuals. This table comes from immunoSEQ multiplex PCR, and its TCRdb copy is limited to in-frame clones, with some not included. In the table there are under 750,000 clones, roughly 72% of which are singletons. The sample was memory CD4+ T cells sorted from blood. Receptors were obtained from a woman aged 25-40 years in good health. The CDR3 runs from the conserved cysteine through the conserved F or W. The D gene is left open where the match is weak. Not every row has a clone size; where given, it reads once, few, many or a size class.

>TRBV5-1|TRBD2|TRBJ2-1|-
CASSRTSGSYNEQFF
TGCGCCAGCAGCAGGACTAGCGGGAGTTACAATGAGCAGTTCTTC
>TRBV5-1|-|TRBJ1-1|-
CASSFQGSHTEAFF
TGCGCCAGCAGCTTCCAGGGCAGCCACACTGAAGCTTTCTTT
>TRBV21-1|-|TRBJ2-2|-
CASSKVRGSNTGELFF
TGTGCCAGCAGCAAAGTGAGGGGATCGAACACCGGGGAGCTGTTTTTT
>TRBV7-8|-|TRBJ2-1|-
CASSPSELGAGYNEQFF
TGTGCCAGCAGCCCTTCAGAGTTGGGGGCAGGCTACAATGAGCAGTTCTTC
>TRBV30|-|TRBJ1-5|-
CAWSWGGLYSNQPQHF
TGTGCCTGGAGTTGGGGGGGGCTTTATAGCAATCAGCCCCAGCATTTT
>TRBV5-1|-|TRBJ2-5|-
CASSIGQETQYF
TGCGCCAGCAGCATCGGTCAAGAGACCCAGTACTTC
>TRBV11-2|-|TRBJ1-2|few
CASSSGTIYGYTF
TGTGCCAGCAGCTCCGGGACAATCTATGGCTACACCTTC
>TRBV6-5|-|TRBJ2-3|-
CASQEHAASTDTQYF
TGTGCCTCACAGGAGCACGCGGCAAGCACAGATACGCAGTATTTT
>TRBV7-9|-|TRBJ2-7|-
CASTSGQYEQYF
TGTGCCAGCACCTCAGGCCAATACGAGCAGTACTTC
>TRBV30|-|TRBJ1-3|-
CAWQSSGNTIYF
TGTGCCTGGCAGAGCTCTGGAAACACCATATATTTT
>TRBV5-5|TRBD1|TRBJ1-1|-
CASRQRGPVNTEAFF
TGTGCCAGCAGGCAGAGGGGGCCCGTGAACACTGAAGCTTTCTTT
>TRBV9|-|TRBJ2-3|-
CASSVRSTDTQYF
TGTGCCAGCAGCGTACGCAGCACAGATACGCAGTATTTT
>TRBV18|-|TRBJ2-2|many
CASSTDEQGFGELFF
TGTGCCAGCTCAACAGACGAACAGGGATTCGGGGAGCTGTTTTTT
>TRBV5-1|TRBD1|TRBJ2-5|many
CASSQDRGRYF
TGCGCCAGCAGCCAAGACAGGGGGCGTTACTTC